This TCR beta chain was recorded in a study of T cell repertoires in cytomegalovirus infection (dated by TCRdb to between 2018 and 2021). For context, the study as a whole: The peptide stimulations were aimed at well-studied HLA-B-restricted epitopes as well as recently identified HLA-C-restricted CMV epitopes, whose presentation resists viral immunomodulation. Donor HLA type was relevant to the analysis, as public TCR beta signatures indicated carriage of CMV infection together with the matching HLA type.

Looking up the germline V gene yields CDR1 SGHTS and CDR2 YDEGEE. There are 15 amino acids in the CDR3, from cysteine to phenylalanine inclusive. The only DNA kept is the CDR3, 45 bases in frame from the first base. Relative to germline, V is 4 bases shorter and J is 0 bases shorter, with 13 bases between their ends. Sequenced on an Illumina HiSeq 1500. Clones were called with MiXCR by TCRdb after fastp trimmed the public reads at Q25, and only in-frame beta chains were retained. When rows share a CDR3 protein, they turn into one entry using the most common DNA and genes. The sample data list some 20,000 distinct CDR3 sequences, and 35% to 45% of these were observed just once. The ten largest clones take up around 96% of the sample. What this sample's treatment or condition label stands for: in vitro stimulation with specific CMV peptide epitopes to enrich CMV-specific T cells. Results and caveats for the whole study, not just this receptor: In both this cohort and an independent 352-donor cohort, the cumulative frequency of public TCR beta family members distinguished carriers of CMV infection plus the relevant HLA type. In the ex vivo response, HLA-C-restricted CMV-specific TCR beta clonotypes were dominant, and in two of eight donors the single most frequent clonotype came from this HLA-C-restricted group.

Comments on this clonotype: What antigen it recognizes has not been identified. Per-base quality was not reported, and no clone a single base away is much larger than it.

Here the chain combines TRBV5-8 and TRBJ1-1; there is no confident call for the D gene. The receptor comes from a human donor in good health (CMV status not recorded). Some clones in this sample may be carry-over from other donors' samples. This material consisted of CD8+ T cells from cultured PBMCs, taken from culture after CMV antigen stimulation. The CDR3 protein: CASSPESFMNTEAFF. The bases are TGTGCCAGCAGCCCGGAGAGTTTTATGAACACTGAAGCTTTCTTT. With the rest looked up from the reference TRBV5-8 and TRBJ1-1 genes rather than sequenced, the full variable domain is EAGVTQSPTHLIKTRGQQATLRCSPISGHTSVYWYQQALGLGLQFLLWYDEGEERNRGNFPPRFSGRQFPNYSSELNVNALELEDSALYLCASSPESFMNTEAFFGQGTRLTVV.